This T cell receptor beta chain derives from a study of metastatic and nonmetastatic thyroid tumors. No treatment of any kind had been given to any patient before thyroid surgery. Original handling: CDR3 was compared across clinicopathological groups, and the resulting differences were used to build a distant-metastasis classifier for papillary thyroid cancer. TCRdb reprocessed the PCR reads using MiXCR. The V and J calls follow TCRdb's processing rather than the paper's. The sample has about 4,400 clones, about 33% seen once. Germline CDR1 and CDR2: SGHRS and YFSETQ. The CDR3 has 12 residues. The germline V and J ends were trimmed by 0 bases and 11 bases, with 11 bases remaining between them. To note about this clone: Other DNA sequences in this specimen translate into the identical CDR3.

The material sequenced was adjacent normal tissue. The sequence was obtained from a male donor with papillary thyroid cancer or a benign thyroid nodule (not recorded which). Some clones in this sample may be carry-over from other donors' samples. This chain joins TRBV5-1 and TRBJ1-2; D is undetermined. The CDR3 here is CASSLDGKGYTF. The CDR3 nucleotides are TGCGCCAGCAGCTTGGACGGCAAAGGGTACACCTTC.